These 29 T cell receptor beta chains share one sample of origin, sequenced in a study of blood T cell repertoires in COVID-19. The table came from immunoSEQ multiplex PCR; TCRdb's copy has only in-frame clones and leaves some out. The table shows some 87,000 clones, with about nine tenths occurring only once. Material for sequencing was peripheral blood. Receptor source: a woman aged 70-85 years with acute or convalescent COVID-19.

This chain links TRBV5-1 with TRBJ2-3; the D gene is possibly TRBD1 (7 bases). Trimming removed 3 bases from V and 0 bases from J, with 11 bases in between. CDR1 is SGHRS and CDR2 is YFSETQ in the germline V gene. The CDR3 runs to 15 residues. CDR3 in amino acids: CASSSRGDSTDTQYF. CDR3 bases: TGCGCCAGCAGCTCCAGGGGGGACAGCACAGATACGCAGTATTTT. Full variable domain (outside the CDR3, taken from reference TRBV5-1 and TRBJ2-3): KAGVTQTPRYLIKTRGQQVTLSCSPISGHRSVSWYQQTPGQGLQFLFEYFSETQRNKGNFPGRFSGRQFSNSRSEMNVSTLELGDSALYLCASSSRGDSTDTQYFGPGTRLTVL.

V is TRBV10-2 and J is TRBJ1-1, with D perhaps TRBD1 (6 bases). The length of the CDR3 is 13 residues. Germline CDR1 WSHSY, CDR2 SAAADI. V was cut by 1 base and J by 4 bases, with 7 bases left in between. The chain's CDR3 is CASSELGGTEAFF. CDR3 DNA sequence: TGCGCCAGCAGTGAGTTAGGGGGCACTGAAGCTTTCTTT.

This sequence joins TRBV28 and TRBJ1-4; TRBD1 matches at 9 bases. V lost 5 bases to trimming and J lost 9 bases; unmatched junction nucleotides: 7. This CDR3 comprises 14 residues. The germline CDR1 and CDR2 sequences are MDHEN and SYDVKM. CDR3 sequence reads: CASSPTGGRKKLFF. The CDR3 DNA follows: TGTGCCAGCAGTCCGACAGGGGGGAGGAAAAAACTGTTTTTT.

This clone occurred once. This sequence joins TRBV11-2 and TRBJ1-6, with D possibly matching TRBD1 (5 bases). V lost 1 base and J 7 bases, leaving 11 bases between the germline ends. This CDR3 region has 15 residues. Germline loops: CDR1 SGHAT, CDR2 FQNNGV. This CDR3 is CASSLVPGPNSPLHF. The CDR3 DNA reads TGTGCCAGCAGCTTAGTCCCAGGGCCAAATTCACCCCTCCACTTT. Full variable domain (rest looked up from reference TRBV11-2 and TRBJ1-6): EAGVAQSPRYKIIEKRQSVAFWCNPISGHATLYWYQQILGQGPKLLIQFQNNGVVDDSQLPKDRFSAERLKGVDSTLKIQPAKLEDSAVYLCASSLVPGPNSPLHFGNGTRLTVT.

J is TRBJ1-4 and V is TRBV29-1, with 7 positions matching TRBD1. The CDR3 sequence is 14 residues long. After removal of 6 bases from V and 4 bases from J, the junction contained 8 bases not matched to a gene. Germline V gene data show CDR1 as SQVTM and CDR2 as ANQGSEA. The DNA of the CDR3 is TGCAGCGTCCTCTCAGGGGGGAATAATGAAAAACTGTTTTTT. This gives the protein CSVLSGGNNEKLFF.

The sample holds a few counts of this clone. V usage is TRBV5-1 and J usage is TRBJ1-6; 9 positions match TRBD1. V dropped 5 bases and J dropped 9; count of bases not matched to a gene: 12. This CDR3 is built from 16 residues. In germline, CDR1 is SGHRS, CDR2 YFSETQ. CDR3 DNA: TGCGCCAGCAGTTTTGCCACAGGGGGCGGGGGTTCACCCCTCCACTTT. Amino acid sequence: CASSFATGGGGSPLHF.

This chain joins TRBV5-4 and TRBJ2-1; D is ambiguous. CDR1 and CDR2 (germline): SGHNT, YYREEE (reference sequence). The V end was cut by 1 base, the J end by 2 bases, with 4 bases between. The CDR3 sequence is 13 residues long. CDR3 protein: CASSLPTYNEQFF. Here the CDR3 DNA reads TGTGCCAGCAGCTTGCCCACCTACAATGAGCAGTTCTTC.

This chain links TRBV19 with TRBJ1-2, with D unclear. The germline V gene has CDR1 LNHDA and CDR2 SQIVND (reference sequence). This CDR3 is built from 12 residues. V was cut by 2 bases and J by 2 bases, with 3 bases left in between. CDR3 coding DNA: TGTGCCAGTAGTATACAAAACTATGGCTACACCTTC. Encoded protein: CASSIQNYGYTF.

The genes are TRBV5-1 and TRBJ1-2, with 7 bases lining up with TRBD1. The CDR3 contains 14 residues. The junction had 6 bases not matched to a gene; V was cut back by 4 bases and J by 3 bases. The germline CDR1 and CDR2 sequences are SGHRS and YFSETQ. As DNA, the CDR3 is TGCGCCAGCAGCCGATCCGGGACAGACTATGGCTACACCTTC. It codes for CASSRSGTDYGYTF.

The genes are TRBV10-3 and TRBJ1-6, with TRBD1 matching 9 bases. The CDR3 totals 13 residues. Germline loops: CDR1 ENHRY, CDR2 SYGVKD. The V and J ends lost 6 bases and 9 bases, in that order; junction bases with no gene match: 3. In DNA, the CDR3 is TGTGCCATCAGGGGGACAGGGAGTTCACCCCTCCACTTT. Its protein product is CAIRGTGSSPLHF.

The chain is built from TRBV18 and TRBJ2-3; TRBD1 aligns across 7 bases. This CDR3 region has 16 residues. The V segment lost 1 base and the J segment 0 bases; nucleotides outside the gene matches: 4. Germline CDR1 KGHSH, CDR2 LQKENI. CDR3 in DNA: TGTGCCAGCTCACCACTGGGACAGCTAAGCACAGATACGCAGTATTTT. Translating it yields CASSPLGQLSTDTQYF.

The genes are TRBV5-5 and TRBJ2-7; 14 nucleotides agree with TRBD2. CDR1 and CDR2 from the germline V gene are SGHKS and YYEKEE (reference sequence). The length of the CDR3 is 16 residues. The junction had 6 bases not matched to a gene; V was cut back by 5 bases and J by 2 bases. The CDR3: CASRSGLAGEPYEQYF. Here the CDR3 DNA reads TGTGCCAGCAGGTCGGGACTAGCGGGAGAGCCCTACGAGCAGTACTTC. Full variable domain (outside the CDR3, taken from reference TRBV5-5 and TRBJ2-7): DAGVTQSPTHLIKTRGQQVTLRCSPISGHKSVSWYQQVLGQGPQFIFQYYEKEERGRGNFPDRFSARQFPNYSSELNVNALLLGDSALYLCASRSGLAGEPYEQYFGPGTRLTVT.

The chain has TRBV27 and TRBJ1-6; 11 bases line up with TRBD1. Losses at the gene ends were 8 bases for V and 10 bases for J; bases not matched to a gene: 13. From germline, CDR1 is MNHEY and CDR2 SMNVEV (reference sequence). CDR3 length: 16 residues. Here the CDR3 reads CASLSWTGGADSPLHF. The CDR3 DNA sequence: TGTGCCAGCCTTTCTTGGACAGGGGGCGCTGACTCACCCCTCCACTTT.

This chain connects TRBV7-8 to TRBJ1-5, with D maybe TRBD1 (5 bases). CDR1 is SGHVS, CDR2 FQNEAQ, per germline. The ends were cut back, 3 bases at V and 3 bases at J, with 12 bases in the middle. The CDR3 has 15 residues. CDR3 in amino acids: CASSFVPGYNQPQHF. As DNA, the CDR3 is TGTGCCAGCAGCTTTGTCCCAGGGTACAATCAGCCCCAGCATTTT.

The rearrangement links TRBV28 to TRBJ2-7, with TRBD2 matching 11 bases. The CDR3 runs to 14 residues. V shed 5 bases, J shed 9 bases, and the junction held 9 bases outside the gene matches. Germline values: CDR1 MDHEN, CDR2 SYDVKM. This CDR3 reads CASSSGSGRAGQYF. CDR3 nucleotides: TGTGCCAGCAGTAGCGGTAGCGGGAGGGCGGGGCAGTACTTC.

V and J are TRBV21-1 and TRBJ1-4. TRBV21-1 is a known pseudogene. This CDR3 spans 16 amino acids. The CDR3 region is CASSKGTPRGNEKLFF. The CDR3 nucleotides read TGTGCCAGCAGCAAAGGGACCCCCCGGGGTAATGAAAAACTGTTTTTT.

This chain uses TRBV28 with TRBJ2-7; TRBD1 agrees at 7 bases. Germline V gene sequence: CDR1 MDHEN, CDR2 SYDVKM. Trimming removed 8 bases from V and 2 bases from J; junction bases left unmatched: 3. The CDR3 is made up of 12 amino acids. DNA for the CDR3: TGTGCCAGCCGACAGGGTACCTACGAGCAGTACTTC. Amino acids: CASRQGTYEQYF.

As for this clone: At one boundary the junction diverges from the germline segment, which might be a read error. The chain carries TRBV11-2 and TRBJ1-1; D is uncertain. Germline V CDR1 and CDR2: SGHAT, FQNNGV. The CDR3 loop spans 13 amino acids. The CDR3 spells CASSLSLNSEAFF. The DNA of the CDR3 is TGTGCCAGCAGCTTATCCCTCAACAGTGAAGCTTTCTTT.

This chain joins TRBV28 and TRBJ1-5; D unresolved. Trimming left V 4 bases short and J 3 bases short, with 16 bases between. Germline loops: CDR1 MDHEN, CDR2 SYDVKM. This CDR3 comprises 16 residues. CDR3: CASSSLGGSFNQPQHF. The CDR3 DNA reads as TGTGCCAGCAGTTCCCTCGGCGGGAGCTTCAATCAGCCCCAGCATTTT.

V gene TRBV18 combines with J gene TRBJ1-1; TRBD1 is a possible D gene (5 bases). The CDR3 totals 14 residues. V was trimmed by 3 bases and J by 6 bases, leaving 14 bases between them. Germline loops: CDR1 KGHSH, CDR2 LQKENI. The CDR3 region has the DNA TGTGCCAGCTCACCTGGCAGGGTAAGGGCTGAAGCTTTCTTT. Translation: CASSPGRVRAEAFF.

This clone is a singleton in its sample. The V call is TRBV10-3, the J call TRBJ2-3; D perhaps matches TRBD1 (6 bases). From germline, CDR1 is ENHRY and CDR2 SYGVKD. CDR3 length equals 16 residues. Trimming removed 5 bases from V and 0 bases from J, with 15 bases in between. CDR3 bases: TGTGCCATCAGTTCTTCTACCGGGACAAGCACAGATACGCAGTATTTT. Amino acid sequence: CAISSSTGTSTDTQYF.

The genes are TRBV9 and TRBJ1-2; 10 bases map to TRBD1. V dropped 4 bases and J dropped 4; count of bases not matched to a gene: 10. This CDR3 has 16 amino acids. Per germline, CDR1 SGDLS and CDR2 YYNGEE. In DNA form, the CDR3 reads TGTGCCAGCAGCCCAGAAGGGACAGGGGCTAGCTATGGCTACACCTTC. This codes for CASSPEGTGASYGYTF.

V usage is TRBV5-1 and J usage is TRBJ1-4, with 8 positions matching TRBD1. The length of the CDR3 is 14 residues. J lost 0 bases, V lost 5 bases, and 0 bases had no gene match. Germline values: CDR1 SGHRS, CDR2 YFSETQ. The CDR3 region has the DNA TGCGCCAGCAGGGACAGGGCAACTAATGAAAAACTGTTTTTT. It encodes CASRDRATNEKLFF.

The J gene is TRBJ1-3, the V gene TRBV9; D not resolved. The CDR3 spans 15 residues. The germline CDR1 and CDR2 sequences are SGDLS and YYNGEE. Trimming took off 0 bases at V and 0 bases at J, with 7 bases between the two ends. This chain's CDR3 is CASSVERGSGNTIYF. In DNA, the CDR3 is TGTGCCAGCAGCGTAGAACGCGGCTCTGGAAACACCATATATTTT. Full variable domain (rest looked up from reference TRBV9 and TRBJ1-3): DSGVTQTPKHLITATGQRVTLRCSPRSGDLSVYWYQQSLDQGLQFLIQYYNGEERAKGNILERFSAQQFPDLHSELNLSSLELGDSALYFCASSVERGSGNTIYFGEGSWLTVV.

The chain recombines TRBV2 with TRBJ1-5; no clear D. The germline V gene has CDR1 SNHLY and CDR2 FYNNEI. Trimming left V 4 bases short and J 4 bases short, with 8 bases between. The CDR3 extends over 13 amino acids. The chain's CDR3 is CASSAETNQPQHF. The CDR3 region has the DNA TGTGCCAGCAGTGCGGAGACGAATCAGCCCCAGCATTTT.

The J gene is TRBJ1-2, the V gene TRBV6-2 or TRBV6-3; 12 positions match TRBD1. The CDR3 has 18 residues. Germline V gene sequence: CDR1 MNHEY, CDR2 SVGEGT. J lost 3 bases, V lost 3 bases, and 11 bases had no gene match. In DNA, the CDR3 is TGTGCCAGCAGTTATGGTGGGACAGGGGGCAAGGAGGACTATGGCTACACCTTC. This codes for CASSYGGTGGKEDYGYTF.

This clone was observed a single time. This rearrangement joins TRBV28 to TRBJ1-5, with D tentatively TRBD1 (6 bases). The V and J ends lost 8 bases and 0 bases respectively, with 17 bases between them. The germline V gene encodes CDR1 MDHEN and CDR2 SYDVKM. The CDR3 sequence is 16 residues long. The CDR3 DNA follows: TGTGCCAGCGGATATAGGACAGCTTATAGCAATCAGCCCCAGCATTTT. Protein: CASGYRTAYSNQPQHF.

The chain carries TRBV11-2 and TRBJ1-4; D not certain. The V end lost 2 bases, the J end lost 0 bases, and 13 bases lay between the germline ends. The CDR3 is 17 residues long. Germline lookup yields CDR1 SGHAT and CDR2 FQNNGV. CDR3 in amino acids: CASSLTSEASTNEKLFF. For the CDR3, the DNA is TGTGCCAGCAGCTTAACCTCCGAAGCCTCAACTAATGAAAAACTGTTTTTT.

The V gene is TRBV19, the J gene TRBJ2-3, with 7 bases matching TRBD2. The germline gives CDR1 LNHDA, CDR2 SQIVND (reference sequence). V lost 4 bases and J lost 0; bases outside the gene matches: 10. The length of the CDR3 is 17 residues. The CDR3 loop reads CASSRGSGHISTDTQYF. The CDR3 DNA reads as TGTGCCAGTAGTAGGGGTAGCGGGCATATTAGCACAGATACGCAGTATTTT. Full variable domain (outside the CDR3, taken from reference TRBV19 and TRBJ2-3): DGGITQSPKYLFRKEGQNVTLSCEQNLNHDAMYWYRQDPGQGLRLIYYSQIVNDFQKGDIAEGYSVSREKKESFPLTVTSAQKNPTAFYLCASSRGSGHISTDTQYFGPGTRLTVL.